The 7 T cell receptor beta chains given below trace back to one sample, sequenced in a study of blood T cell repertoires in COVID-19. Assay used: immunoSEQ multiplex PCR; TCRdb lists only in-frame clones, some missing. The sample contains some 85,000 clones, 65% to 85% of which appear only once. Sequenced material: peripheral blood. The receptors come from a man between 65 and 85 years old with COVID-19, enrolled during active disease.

The CDR3 spells CASSQEARGHPFYEQYF. The CDR3 coding sequence is TGTGCCAGCAGCCAAGAAGCAAGGGGACACCCCTTCTACGAGCAGTACTTC. The V call is TRBV14, the J call TRBJ2-7; TRBD1 is a possible D gene (6 bases). Trimming removed 0 bases at V and 3 bases at J, with 18 bases between. This CDR3 comprises 17 residues. The germline V gene encodes CDR1 SGHDN and CDR2 FVKESK.

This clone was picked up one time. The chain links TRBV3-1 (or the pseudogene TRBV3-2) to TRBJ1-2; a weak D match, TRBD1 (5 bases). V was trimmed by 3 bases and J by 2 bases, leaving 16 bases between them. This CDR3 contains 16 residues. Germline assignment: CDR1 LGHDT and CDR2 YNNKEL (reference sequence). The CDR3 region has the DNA TGTGCCAGCAGCCATGGGACTCCACGGCAAAACTATGGCTACACCTTC. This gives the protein CASSHGTPRQNYGYTF.

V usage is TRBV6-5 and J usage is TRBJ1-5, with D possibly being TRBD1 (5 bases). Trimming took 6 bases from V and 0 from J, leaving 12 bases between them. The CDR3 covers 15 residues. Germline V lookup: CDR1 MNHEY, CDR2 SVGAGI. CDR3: CASRAWGDSNQPQHF. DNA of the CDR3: TGTGCCAGCAGAGCTTGGGGGGATAGCAATCAGCCCCAGCATTTT.

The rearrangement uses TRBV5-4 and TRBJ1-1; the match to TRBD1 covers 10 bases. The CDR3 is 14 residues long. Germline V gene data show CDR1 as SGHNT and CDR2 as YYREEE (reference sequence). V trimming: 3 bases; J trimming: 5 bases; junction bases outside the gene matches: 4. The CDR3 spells CASSSDRGYTEAFF. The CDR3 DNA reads TGTGCCAGCAGCTCGGACAGGGGGTATACTGAAGCTTTCTTT.

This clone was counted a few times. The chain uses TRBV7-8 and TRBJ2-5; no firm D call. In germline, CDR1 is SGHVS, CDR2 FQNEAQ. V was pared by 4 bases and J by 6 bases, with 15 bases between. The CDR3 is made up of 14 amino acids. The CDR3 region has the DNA TGTGCCAGCAGCTCGACCCGAGCAGGAAAGACCCAGTACTTC. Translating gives CASSSTRAGKTQYF.

The DNA of the CDR3 is TGTGCCAGCAGCTTAGACGGTGAGGCTTTCTTT. Its protein is CASSLDGEAFF. This chain links TRBV11-3 with TRBJ1-1; D is unclear. Germline-derived CDR1 and CDR2 are SGHNT and YENEEA. Trimming took off 0 bases at V and 11 bases at J, with 7 bases between the two ends. CDR3 length equals 11 residues.

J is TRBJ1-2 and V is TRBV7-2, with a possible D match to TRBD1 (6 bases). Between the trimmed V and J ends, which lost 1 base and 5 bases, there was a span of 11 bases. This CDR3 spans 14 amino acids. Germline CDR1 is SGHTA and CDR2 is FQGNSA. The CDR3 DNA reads TGTGCCAGCAGCTTAGACAGGGCCTGGTATGGCTACACCTTC. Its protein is CASSLDRAWYGYTF. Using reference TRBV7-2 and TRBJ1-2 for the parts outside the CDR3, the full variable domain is GAGVSQSPSNKVTEKGKDVELRCDPISGHTALYWYRQSLGQGLEFLIYFQGNSAPDKSGLPSDRFSAERTGGSVSTLTIQRTQQEDSAVYLCASSLDRAWYGYTFGSGTRLTVV.